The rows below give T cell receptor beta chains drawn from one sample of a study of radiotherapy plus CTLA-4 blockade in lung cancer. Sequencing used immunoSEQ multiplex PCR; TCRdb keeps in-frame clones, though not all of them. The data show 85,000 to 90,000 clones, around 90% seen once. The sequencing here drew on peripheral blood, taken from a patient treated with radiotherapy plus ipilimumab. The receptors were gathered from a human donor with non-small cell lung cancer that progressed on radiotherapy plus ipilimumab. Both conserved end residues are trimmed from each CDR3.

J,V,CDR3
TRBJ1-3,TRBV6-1,ASNKGRINANTIY
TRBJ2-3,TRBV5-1,ASHTGDADTQY
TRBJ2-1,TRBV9,ASSVGTSLEQF
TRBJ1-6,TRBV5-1,ASSLEGAVYNSPLH
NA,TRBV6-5,ASSYSRAPYEQY
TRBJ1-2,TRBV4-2,ASSQALGGAGAYGYT
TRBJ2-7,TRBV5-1,ASSPSTQGGLYEQY
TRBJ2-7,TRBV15,ATSIGGRGEQY
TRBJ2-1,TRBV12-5,ASGLAPMGGRGQGNEQF
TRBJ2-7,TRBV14,ASSELGLNYEQY
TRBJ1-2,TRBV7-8,ASSSSAVNYGYT
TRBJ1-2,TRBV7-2,ASSSDRLFYGYT
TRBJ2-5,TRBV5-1,ASCLTEGETQY
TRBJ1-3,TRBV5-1,ASSLGQVTGNTIY
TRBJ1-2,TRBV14,ASSQFLYGYT
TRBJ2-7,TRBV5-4,ASRAQASGSYEQY
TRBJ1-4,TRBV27,ASSLRHRPGAKSTNEKLF
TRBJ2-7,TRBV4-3,ASSQGLAGGNEQY
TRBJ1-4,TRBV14,ASSQKGHALEKLF
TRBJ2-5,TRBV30,AWSVQGETQY
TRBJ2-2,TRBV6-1,ASRELAGGTGELF
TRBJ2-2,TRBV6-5,ASSGGRAGELF
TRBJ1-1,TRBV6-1,ASIWDGMGYTEAF
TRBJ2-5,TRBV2,ASRASLETQY
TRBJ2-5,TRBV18,ASSPQETQY
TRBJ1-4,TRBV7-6,ASSFDRGEKLF
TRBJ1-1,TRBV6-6,ASSTRDGIFTEAF
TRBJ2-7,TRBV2,ASRRTSGSGESYEQY
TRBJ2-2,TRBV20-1,SARRYGELF
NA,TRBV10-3,AIRAGMGLH
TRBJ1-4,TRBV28,ASEGSNEKLF
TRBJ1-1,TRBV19,ASSIRQVRTEAF
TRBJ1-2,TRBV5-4,ASSLRGNYGYT
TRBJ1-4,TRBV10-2,ASSEGQGADLNGKLF
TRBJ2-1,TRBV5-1,ASSLGGLAGGPSEF
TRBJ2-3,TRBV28,ASRTKGRSTDTQY
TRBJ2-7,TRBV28,ASGEGGNYEQY
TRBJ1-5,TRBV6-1,ASSVSGDYSNQPQH
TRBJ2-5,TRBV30,AWSVKGAKETQY
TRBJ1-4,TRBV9,ASSVTGNSNEKLF
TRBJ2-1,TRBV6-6,ASSLTSGRDDNEQF
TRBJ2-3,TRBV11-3,ASSLGGSGYTDTQY
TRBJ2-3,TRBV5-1,ASSLEGLTIFDTDTQY
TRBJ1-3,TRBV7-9,ASSTRTSSVAGNTIY
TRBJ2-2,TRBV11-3,AIFGGRELF
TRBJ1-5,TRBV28,ASRLQTGYQPQH